This is a list of T cell receptor beta chains from one sample in a study of shared clonotypes between healthy human individuals. Here immunoSEQ multiplex PCR was the method, and the copy in TCRdb shows in-frame clones only, minus some. The table has around 1,900,000 clones, about 94% seen once. Sequences were obtained from naive CD8+ T cells from PBMCs. These receptors all come from a man aged 18 to 30 in good health. Some clones in this sample may be carry-over from other donors' samples. Each CDR3 is given with its conserved first and last residue. Each record gives: J gene, clone size, D gene, V gene, CDR3 DNA, CDR3 protein. D genes are given only for firm matches. Only some rows state a clone size, as once, few, many or a class for expanded clones.

>TRBJ2-1|NA|NA|TRBV5-1
TGCGCCAGCAGCTCCGCCAGCTCCTACAATGAGCAGTTCTTC
CASSSASSYNEQFF
>TRBJ1-1|NA|TRBD1|TRBV27
TGTGCCAGCAGCCTCCTGCCTGGACAGGGCAAGACTGAAGCTTTCTTT
CASSLLPGQGKTEAFF
>TRBJ2-7|NA|NA|TRBV10-3
TGTGCCATCAGTGAGTCTGGCGGGACCTACGAGCAGTACTTC
CAISESGGTYEQYF
>TRBJ2-5|NA|NA|TRBV9
TGTGCCAGCAGCGTGGGAGGGGGGCCGGAGACCCAGTACTTC
CASSVGGGPETQYF
>TRBJ2-2|NA|NA|TRBV7-2
TGTGCCAGCAGCTTTCCCCACCGGGACCTAAACACCGGGGAGCTGTTTTTT
CASSFPHRDLNTGELFF
>TRBJ2-5|NA|NA|TRBV7-9
TGTGCCAGCAGCTTAAGACAGGACCAAGAGACCCAGTACTTC
CASSLRQDQETQYF
>TRBJ1-2|NA|NA|TRBV7-8
TGTGCCAGCAGCTCAAAAAGGGTGGATGGCTACACCTTC
CASSSKRVDGYTF
>TRBJ1-1|NA|NA|TRBV13
TGTGCCAGCAGCTCCGACCCTGGGGCATATGTGGCTTTCTTT
CASSSDPGAYVAFF
>TRBJ2-1|NA|TRBD2|TRBV28
TGTGCCAGCAGTTTTGGGCTAGCGGGAGGGATTGAGCAGTTCTTC
CASSFGLAGGIEQFF
>TRBJ2-3|NA|NA|TRBV5-1
TGCGCCAGCAGCCCCTTCAGGGGCGCAACAGATACGCAGTATTTT
CASSPFRGATDTQYF
>TRBJ2-3|NA|NA|TRBV7-3
TGTGCCAGCAGCGAAAAGGGTTTTGATACGCAGTATTTT
CASSEKGFDTQYF
>TRBJ2-7|NA|NA|TRBV7-9
TGTGCCAGCAGCTCACCGGGACTCGAGCAGTACTTC
CASSSPGLEQYF
>TRBJ2-7|once|NA|TRBV27
TGTGCCAGCAGTGACAGGGAGGCGTACGAGCAGTACTTC
CASSDREAYEQYF
>TRBJ2-7|NA|NA|TRBV2
TGTGCCAGCGGTGACTACGAGCAGTACTTC
CASGDYEQYF
>TRBJ2-7|NA|TRBD2|TRBV30
TGTGCCTGGACAGCGGGAGGAGTAGAGCAGTACTTC
CAWTAGGVEQYF
>TRBJ1-1|NA|NA|TRBV13
TGTGCCAGCAGCCCAACGGACCCCGGGTCGAACACTGAAGCTTTCTTT
CASSPTDPGSNTEAFF
>TRBJ2-1|NA|TRBD2|TRBV4-1
TGCGCCAGCAGCCAAGGAAAGGGACTAGCGGGCGAGCAGTTCTTC
CASSQGKGLAGEQFF
>TRBJ2-1|NA|NA|TRBV30
TGTGCCTGGAGTAGTTTAGGGAAGCAGTTCTTC
CAWSSLGKQFF
>TRBJ2-5|NA|TRBD1|TRBV10-3
TGTGCCATCAGTGAGTCGTATCGAGAAGGGGGCTGGGGAGAGACCCAGTACTTC
CAISESYREGGWGETQYF
>TRBJ1-4|NA|NA|TRBV28
TGTGCCAGCAGTGGCGCCTCGGGTGAAAAACTGTTTTTT
CASSGASGEKLFF
>TRBJ2-5|once|TRBD2|TRBV7-9
TGTGCCAGCAGCGAAGGACTAGCGGGGACCCAAGAGACCCAGTACTTC
CASSEGLAGTQETQYF
>TRBJ2-7|NA|TRBD2|TRBV7-6
TGTGCCAGCAGCTCGGGACTAGCGGGTTCATCCTACGAGCAGTACTTC
CASSSGLAGSSYEQYF
>TRBJ2-2|NA|TRBD1|TRBV9
TGTGCCAGCAGCCCCGGGACAGGGCCGAACACCGGGGAGCTGTTTTTT
CASSPGTGPNTGELFF
>TRBJ2-1|NA|NA|TRBV7-9
TGTGCCAGCAGCTTCTCCGGGACCAAAGGGACCTACAATGAGCAGTTCTTC
CASSFSGTKGTYNEQFF
>TRBJ2-7|NA|NA|TRBV29-1
TGCAGCGTTCACGGCGGGAACGAGCAGTACTTC
CSVHGGNEQYF
>TRBJ2-2|NA|TRBD2|TRBV14
TGTGCCAGCACCTCTTCGAGGACTAGCGGGATCGGGGAGCTGTTTTTT
CASTSSRTSGIGELFF
>TRBJ1-3|NA|NA|TRBV9
TGTGCCAGCAGCTTAGGGAGCACTGGAAACACCATATATTTT
CASSLGSTGNTIYF
>TRBJ2-1|once|TRBD2|TRBV27
TGTGCCAGCAGTTCACCCCGGGACTACCCGTTGAGGCAGTTCTTC
CASSSPRDYPLRQFF
>TRBJ2-1|NA|TRBD2|TRBV6-5
TGTGCCAGCAGTTACTCCCGCGGGAGTCACGATGAGCAGTTCTTC
CASSYSRGSHDEQFF
>TRBJ1-1|NA|NA|TRBV5-5
TGTGCCAGCAGCTTGGATGGGAAGACGCGAGACACTGAAGCTTTCTTT
CASSLDGKTRDTEAFF
>TRBJ2-7|once|NA|TRBV27
TGTGCCAGCAGTTTAGGGCAGGGCCCCTACGAGCAGTACTTC
CASSLGQGPYEQYF
>TRBJ2-1|once|TRBD1|TRBV5-4
TGTGCCAGCAGCTTGTTTCAGGGGGCCTACAATGAGCAGTTCTTC
CASSLFQGAYNEQFF
>TRBJ2-1|NA|NA|TRBV27
TGTGCCAGCAGTTTATACGCCCATGAGCAGTTCTTC
CASSLYAHEQFF
>TRBJ2-3|NA|NA|TRBV30
TGTGCCTGGAGTGTTGGGCAGGGTAGCACAGATACGCAGTATTTT
CAWSVGQGSTDTQYF
>TRBJ2-3|NA|NA|TRBV27
TGTGCCAGCAGTTTACTATACACAGATACGCAGTATTTT
CASSLLYTDTQYF
>TRBJ2-7|NA|TRBD2|TRBV9
TGTGCCAGCAGTATGGGAGCTAGCGGGTCCTACGAGCAGTACTTC
CASSMGASGSYEQYF
>TRBJ2-3|NA|NA|TRBV27
TGTGCCAGCAGTTTAAGGGAGGGGGCTTCGCAGTATTTT
CASSLREGASQYF
>TRBJ1-1|NA|TRBD1|TRBV7-6
TGTGCCAGCAGCTTAAAACAGGGGCCTGAAGCTTTCTTT
CASSLKQGPEAFF
>TRBJ1-4|NA|NA|TRBV7-9
TGTGCCAGCCGCCCTTGGGTTGAAAAACTGTTTTTT
CASRPWVEKLFF
>TRBJ2-7|NA|TRBD1|TRBV14
TGTGCCAGCAGCACCCGGACAGGGGGCTTTGACGAGCAGTACTTC
CASSTRTGGFDEQYF
>TRBJ2-3|NA|TRBD1|TRBV9
TGTGCCAGCAGCGTAGCTACTAGACAGGGAAGCACAGATACGCAGTATTTT
CASSVATRQGSTDTQYF
>TRBJ2-7|NA|NA|TRBV5-6
TGTGCCAGCAGCTTGCGCGCCTACGAGCAGTACTTC
CASSLRAYEQYF
>TRBJ2-7|NA|NA|TRBV16
TGTGCCAGCAGCCAATCGGTGGGCATCAACTACGAGCAGTACTTC
CASSQSVGINYEQYF
>TRBJ1-2|NA|TRBD1|TRBV7-9
TGTGCCAGCAGCTTCATTGACAGGGACTACACCTTC
CASSFIDRDYTF
>TRBJ1-5|NA|NA|TRBV5-1
TGCGCCAGCAGCGTAGGGGTGGGGCAGCCCCAGCATTTT
CASSVGVGQPQHF
>TRBJ2-5|NA|NA|TRBV4-2
TGTGCCAGCAGCCCGACTACATGGACTCGAGAGACCCAGTACTTC
CASSPTTWTRETQYF
>TRBJ2-2|NA|NA|TRBV4-3
TGCGCCAGCAGCCAAGGACACAGCGTTAACACCGGGGAGCTGTTTTTT
CASSQGHSVNTGELFF
>TRBJ2-7|NA|TRBD2|TRBV27
TGTGCCAGCAGTTCCCGAAAAAGACTAGCGGGAAACTACGAGCAGTACTTC
CASSSRKRLAGNYEQYF
>TRBJ2-7|NA|NA|TRBV27
TGTGCCAGCAAAAGGGGCGGGTTTTACGAGCAGTACTTC
CASKRGGFYEQYF
>TRBJ1-5|NA|NA|TRBV7-9
TGTGCCAGCAGCGAGGTTGCCTCCGGGAAATTTGATCAGCCCCAGCATTTT
CASSEVASGKFDQPQHF
>TRBJ1-5|few|NA|TRBV27
TGTGCCAGCAGTTTATCCCCAAGGGGCAATCAGCCCCAGCATTTT
CASSLSPRGNQPQHF
>TRBJ2-5|NA|NA|TRBV5-6
TGTGCCAGCAGCGTGGACTGGCAAGAGACCCAGTACTTC
CASSVDWQETQYF
>TRBJ2-7|NA|TRBD2|TRBV7-4
TGTGCCAGCAGCTTAGGCCTACGTAGGACTAGCGGGTGGATCTCCTACGAGCAGTACTTC
CASSLGLRRTSGWISYEQYF
>TRBJ1-1|NA|NA|TRBV28
TGTGCCAGCAGTTTATCCCTGGACACTGGCGCTTTCTTT
CASSLSLDTGAFF
>TRBJ2-1|NA|TRBD2|TRBV5-1
TGCGCCAGCAGCCCGGGACTAGCGGGACCCAATGAGCAGTTCTTC
CASSPGLAGPNEQFF
>TRBJ2-1|once|TRBD1|TRBV4-1
TGCGCCAGCAGCCAATCCGGGACAGGGAGGGGCAATGAGCAGTTCTTC
CASSQSGTGRGNEQFF
>TRBJ2-6|NA|TRBD2|TRBV5-3
TGTGCCTGGGGAGGGGTCGGGGCCAACGTCCTGACTTTC
CAWGGVGANVLTF